This T cell receptor beta chain was sequenced during a study of cytomegalovirus exposure and HLA in healthy donors (dated 2017 in TCRdb). With regard to the full study: In an earlier analysis of 550 to 750 of the donors, 276 Gb of sequence data and approximately 100 million unique TCR beta sequences from 150 million to 200 million T cells were reported. An early release that covered fewer than 750 HLA-typed donors contained approximately 300 gigabases of sequencing data and about 93 million unique TCR sequences. Of the roughly 400 genotyped donors, roughly 80% fell in the genetic ancestry cluster associated with self-reported Caucasian donors. The study was designed to test whether signatures of past pathogen exposure could be identified by cataloging public T cell receptors. The study used immunosequencing to profile the T cell repertoires of some 600 subjects and linked those repertoires to cytomegalovirus serostatus. Besides the first cohort of approximately 670 subjects, a separate validation cohort made up of 120 different subjects was used. High-throughput TCR immunosequencing, statistical association of individual TCRs with disease status, and machine learning were combined to predict cytomegalovirus infection status. A later analysis re-examined previously published TCR beta repertoires from about 700 donors and added high-resolution HLA genotyping to investigate patterns of TCR occurrence. Rather than drawing on any new phenotypic data, the later analysis identified candidate immune exposures from TCR beta sequences and the way those sequences occurred across donors. In an earlier analysis of about 590 of the donors, high-throughput TCR beta sequencing was used to judge whether each TCR beta V gene segment behaved as functional or pseudogenic. Donor age, sex, ethnicity and CMV serostatus were compiled alongside the repertoire data. A later genetic analysis took genome-wide SNP genotypes for about three fifths of the 666 donors and used that subset as a discovery cohort. Every repertoire in the discovery cohort had been generated on one and the same sequencing platform. HLA typing covered class I and class II loci at four-digit resolution. Typing coverage varied by locus: roughly 629-630 donors for A, B, C, DRB1 and DQB1; 522 for DQA1; around 570 for DPA1; roughly 450 for DPB1. Because of strong linkage in the cohort, 4 to 6 DR-DQ haplotypes were treated as single units for association and clustering. Across about 380 genotyped donors of the cohort, an average of about 200,000 unique TCR beta nucleotide sequences per donor were sequenced, and roughly 20% of those sequences were non-productive. Summary of the overall study and its limitations: Most TCR sequences were seen in very few donors, while some public TCRs were found in many individuals. At a false discovery rate of 0.05, a later analysis linked fewer than 20,000 TCR beta sequences to specific HLA alleles. In a later analysis, HLA-associated TCR beta chains showed more clonal expansion and lower generation probabilities than non-associated chains that were equally common. Some IMGT-functional V segments, including TRBV6-2 and TRBV6-3, could not be told apart with the 87-base-pair reads, so those segments were excluded. The classifier was reported to diagnose cytomegalovirus status with high specificity and sensitivity in both the original and validation cohorts. A cluster of highly shared sequence variants was judged likely to be a technical artifact of the sequencing pipeline. An earlier analysis of several hundred of the donors showed that most TCR beta V segments appeared in productive rearrangements either about 90% or about 30% of the time, which broadly matched IMGT annotations. Linkage disequilibrium might explain the correlated functional status among segregating V segments, but an unknown experimental factor could not be excluded. Compared with the roughly 700-donor mean, donors in an Asian-associated ancestry cluster had fewer N-insertions in productive TCRs, according to a later genetic analysis. For the cohort, immune exposure information was limited to CMV serostatus. According to a later analysis, TCR association rates differed among HLA loci, with DRB1 alleles showing the most associated TCRs and HLA-C alleles showing the fewest. Because HLA typing was missing for some donors at each locus, association tests included only the typed subset. A further reported finding was that TCR beta sequences accurately predicted the HLA-A and HLA-B alleles for most subjects in the first cohort. Presence/absence analyses assumed roughly uniform sequencing depth across donors, an assumption that may not hold. In the study, some 160 TCR beta chains were listed as associated with cytomegalovirus. Because counts were too low, about 18 rarely observed V segments, including chromosome 9 orphons, were excluded from the earlier analysis of some 590 of the donors. A later genetic analysis associated a missense DCLRE1C variant with V-gene and J-gene trimming of TCR beta chains, and an independent cohort replicated the association. According to a later analysis, parvovirus B19, influenza, CMV and Epstein-Barr virus appeared linked to several top co-occurrence clusters. It was suggested by the authors that the approach could potentially be generalized to other disease states and immunological phenotypes. According to a later analysis, most CMV-associated TCR beta chains appeared to be HLA-restricted, and the HLA associations seemed to be driven largely by CMV exposure. When HLA alleles, especially DR and DQ, strongly co-occurred, attributing TCR associations to individual alleles was difficult. The cohort was sequenced for TCR beta chains only, and without alpha or paired-chain data the features that could be detected were limited. Three of the identified cytomegalovirus-associated TCR beta chains were confirmed in vitro to be specific for cytomegalovirus antigens.

Trimming at the junction amounts to 4 bases on V and 8 bases on J, and the germline ends lie 14 bases apart. CDR1 is given as SGHRS and CDR2 as YFSETQ, both from the germline V gene. The CDR3 spans 13 residues, from the cysteine through the phenylalanine. Only CDR3 DNA remains: 39 bases, in frame from the first base. Only a few counts were recorded for this clone. Its recognized antigen is unknown. Base quality data are lacking; no much larger clone is found one base away. The cohort comprised around 700 healthy bone marrow donors. At the time of sampling, every cohort member was nominally healthy, though immune exposures that went unrecorded were likely present. The donor was CMV seronegative and was included in the group of about 400 seronegative cohort members. Each donor provided a peripheral blood sample, and peripheral blood mononuclear cells were used for TCR beta sequencing. Genomic DNA was extracted from the blood cell samples with the Qiagen DNeasy Blood Extraction Kit.

Library construction relied on the immunoSEQ multiplex PCR assay. For the multiplex PCR, a mixture combining 60 forward primers for TCR Vbeta segments and 13 reverse primers for TCR Jbeta segments was used. Amplification of the CDR3 region of rearranged TCR beta genes was performed with a multiplex PCR assay on genomic DNA. Amplified TCR beta libraries were sequenced as 87-base-pair reads on the Illumina HiSeq System. The original pipeline was this. In a later analysis, tens of millions of unique TCR beta chains were counted across the 650 to 750 repertoires, and some 10 million of these chains were shared by at least two donors. A nearest-neighbor algorithm error-corrected the raw reads and collapsed the reads into unique sequences, merging closely related sequences to remove PCR and sequencing errors. To assign V, D and J gene segments, CDR3 sequences were aligned to IMGT reference sequences. Each retained sequence needed at least a six-nucleotide match to both a V gene segment and a J gene segment. A rearrangement counted as productive if the CDR3 had no stop codons and remained in frame with V and J, and every other rearrangement counted as non-productive. CDR3 was defined by IMGT convention, running from the second conserved V-encoded cysteine to the conserved J-encoded phenylalanine. Sequences without an unambiguous match to a single V gene segment were excluded from the earlier analysis of about 640 of the donors. An earlier analysis of 500 to 600 of the donors classified V segments as functional when productive rearrangements were above 56.7% and as segregating when the standard deviation between donors was above 5%. A statistical classification framework was developed to diagnose cytomegalovirus status using the catalog of TCR beta chain sequences. In a later analysis, TCR nucleotide sequences were compared against IMGT/GENE-DB human TR gene sequences so that V and J genes could be assigned. Using the TCRdist pipeline, a later analysis assigned CDR3 sequences along with most-parsimonious VDJ recombination scenarios. In a later analysis, each TCR beta chain was defined by its CDR3 amino acid sequence together with its V-gene family, and reads without a unique V-gene family were excluded. A later analysis removed 500 to 600 highly shared, low-generation-probability nucleotide sequences to deal with suspected cross-contamination and a sequencing artifact. In a later analysis, a clonal expansion index was calculated for each public chain from normalized within-repertoire ranks of inferred template counts. Generation probabilities in a later analysis came from a VDJ recombination model fitted to out-of-frame rearrangements, and those results were checked against IGoR. In a later analysis, TCR-TCR, TCR-HLA and TCR-CMV co-occurrence was scored with hypergeometric tests, and a repertoire-size bias correction was applied to TCR pairs. To estimate false discovery rates, a later analysis permuted the HLA or CMV assignments 20 times. A later analysis grouped co-occurring TCRs with DBSCAN, adding TCRdist sequence similarity when clustering within HLA-allele-positive subsets. Co-occurrence clustering excluded repertoires with fewer than 30,000 or more than 120,000 public chains, plus five with anomalous nucleotide sharing. Held by TCRdb, this immuneACCESS table contains in-frame sequences only and omits some clones. Under half of the omission traces to an unresolved V gene where checked; the cause of the rest is unknown. V and J calls plus clone size are reproduced from that table; the DNA served to infer D and trimming. In this sample the table shows around 230,000 clones, nearly 80% of which occur a single time. Less than 2% of the sample rests with the top ten.

The specimen was PBMCs. The sequence was collected from a male donor in good health and CMV-seronegative. The chain is encoded by TRBV5-1 joined to TRBJ2-3; possibly the D gene is TRBD2, per 5 matching bases. The CDR3 loop reads CASSDGLSRTQYF. Here is the DNA: TGCGCCAGCAGCGATGGACTTTCACGTACGCAGTATTTT.